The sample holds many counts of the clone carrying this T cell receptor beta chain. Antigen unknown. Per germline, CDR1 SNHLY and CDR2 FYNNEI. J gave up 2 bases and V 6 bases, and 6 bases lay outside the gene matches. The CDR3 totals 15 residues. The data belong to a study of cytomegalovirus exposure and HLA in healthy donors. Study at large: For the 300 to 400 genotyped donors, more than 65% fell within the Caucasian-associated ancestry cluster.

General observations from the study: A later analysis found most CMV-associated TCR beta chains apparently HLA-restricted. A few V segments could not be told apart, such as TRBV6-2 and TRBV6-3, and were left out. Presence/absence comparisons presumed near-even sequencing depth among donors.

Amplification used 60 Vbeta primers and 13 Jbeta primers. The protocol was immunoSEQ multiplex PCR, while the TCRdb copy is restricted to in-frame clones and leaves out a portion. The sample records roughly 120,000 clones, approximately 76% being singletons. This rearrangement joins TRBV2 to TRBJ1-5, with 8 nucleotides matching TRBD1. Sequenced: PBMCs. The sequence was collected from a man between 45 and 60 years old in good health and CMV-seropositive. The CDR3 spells CASSVTGGGNQPQHF. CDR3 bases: TGTGCCAGCAGCGTTACAGGGGGAGGCAATCAGCCCCAGCATTTT.